The source of this TCR beta chain is a study of post-analysis software for immune sequencing data. Study-wide background: The disease courses spanned relapsing-remitting, secondary progressive and progressive-relapsing forms of multiple sclerosis.

Findings and caveats of the study: Strong co-clustering by F measure linked samples that shared a preparation batch. Comparison with controls showed significantly lower normalized Chao1 diversity in multiple sclerosis patients. About 5 TRBV segments occurring more often in patients than controls included TRBV5-6, TRBV5-1 and TRBV20-1.

Incorporated into the TCR beta cDNA libraries were unique molecular identifiers, which served to reduce PCR and sequencing biases. When about 0.9 to 11 million T cells were used, they gave some 520,000 cDNA molecules. One entry per CDR3 protein results from TCRdb running MiXCR on the PCR reads. The sample has around 700,000 distinct CDR3 sequences, approximately 60% seen once. About this clonotype: Its antigen is unidentified.

Trimming cost V 4 bases and J 0 bases, with 15 bases left between them. The germline CDR1 and CDR2 sequences are SGHRS and YFSETQ. This CDR3 region has 16 residues. The clonotype originates from a girl aged 2-15 years with multiple sclerosis. The V and J genes are TRBV5-1 and TRBJ2-3, with a possible D match to TRBD2 (6 bases). Sequenced: blood. This chain's CDR3 is CASSAPGGTSTDTQYF. CDR3 sequence (DNA): TGCGCCAGCAGCGCCCCTGGGGGGACTAGCACAGATACGCAGTATTTT.